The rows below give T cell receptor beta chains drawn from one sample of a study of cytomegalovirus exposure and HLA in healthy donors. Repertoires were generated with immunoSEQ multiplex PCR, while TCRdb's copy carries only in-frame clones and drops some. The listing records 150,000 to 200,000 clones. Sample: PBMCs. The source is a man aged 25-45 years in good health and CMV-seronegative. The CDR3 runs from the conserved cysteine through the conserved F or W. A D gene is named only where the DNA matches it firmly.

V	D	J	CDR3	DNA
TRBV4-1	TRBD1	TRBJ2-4	CASSQGTTGGNIQYF	TGCGCCAGCAGCCAAGGAACGACAGGGGGAAACATTCAGTACTTC
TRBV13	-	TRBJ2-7	CASSLGPTGTYEQYF	TGTGCCAGCAGCTTGGGTCCGACAGGAACCTACGAGCAGTACTTC
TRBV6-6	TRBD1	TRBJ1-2	CASSSGQGNYGYTF	TGTGCCAGCAGTTCGGGACAGGGGAACTATGGCTACACCTTC
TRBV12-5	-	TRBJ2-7	CASGLVRSEQYF	TGTGCTAGTGGTTTGGTACGCAGCGAGCAGTACTTC
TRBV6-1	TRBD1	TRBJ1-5	CASSEAARTGFNQPQHF	TGTGCCAGCAGTGAAGCCGCCCGGACAGGGTTCAATCAGCCCCAGCATTTT
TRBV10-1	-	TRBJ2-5	CASSRGGNQETQYF	TGCGCCAGCAGCCGGGGAGGTAACCAAGAGACCCAGTACTTC
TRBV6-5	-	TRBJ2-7	CASSPLGGRYEQYF	TGTGCCAGCAGCCCACTGGGGGGTAGGTACGAGCAGTACTTC
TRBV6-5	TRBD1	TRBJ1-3	CASSYAGQGGNTIYF	TGTGCCAGCAGTTACGCGGGACAGGGCGGGAACACCATATATTTT
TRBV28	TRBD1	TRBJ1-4	CASSRGTGANEKLFF	TGTGCCAGCAGTAGGGGAACAGGGGCTAATGAAAAACTGTTTTTT
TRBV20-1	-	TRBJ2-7	CSAPRGGEQYF	TGCAGTGCTCCGAGGGGAGGCGAGCAGTACTTC
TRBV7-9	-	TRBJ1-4	CASSTQGAPNKNEKLFF	TGTGCCAGCAGTACACAGGGAGCCCCTAACAAAAATGAAAAACTGTTTTTT
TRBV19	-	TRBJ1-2	CASSMGQLYGYTF	TGTGCCAGTAGTATGGGGCAGCTATATGGCTACACCTTC
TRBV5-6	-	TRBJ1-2	CASSPPAGGYTF	TGTGCCAGCAGCCCCCCAGCAGGGGGCTACACCTTC